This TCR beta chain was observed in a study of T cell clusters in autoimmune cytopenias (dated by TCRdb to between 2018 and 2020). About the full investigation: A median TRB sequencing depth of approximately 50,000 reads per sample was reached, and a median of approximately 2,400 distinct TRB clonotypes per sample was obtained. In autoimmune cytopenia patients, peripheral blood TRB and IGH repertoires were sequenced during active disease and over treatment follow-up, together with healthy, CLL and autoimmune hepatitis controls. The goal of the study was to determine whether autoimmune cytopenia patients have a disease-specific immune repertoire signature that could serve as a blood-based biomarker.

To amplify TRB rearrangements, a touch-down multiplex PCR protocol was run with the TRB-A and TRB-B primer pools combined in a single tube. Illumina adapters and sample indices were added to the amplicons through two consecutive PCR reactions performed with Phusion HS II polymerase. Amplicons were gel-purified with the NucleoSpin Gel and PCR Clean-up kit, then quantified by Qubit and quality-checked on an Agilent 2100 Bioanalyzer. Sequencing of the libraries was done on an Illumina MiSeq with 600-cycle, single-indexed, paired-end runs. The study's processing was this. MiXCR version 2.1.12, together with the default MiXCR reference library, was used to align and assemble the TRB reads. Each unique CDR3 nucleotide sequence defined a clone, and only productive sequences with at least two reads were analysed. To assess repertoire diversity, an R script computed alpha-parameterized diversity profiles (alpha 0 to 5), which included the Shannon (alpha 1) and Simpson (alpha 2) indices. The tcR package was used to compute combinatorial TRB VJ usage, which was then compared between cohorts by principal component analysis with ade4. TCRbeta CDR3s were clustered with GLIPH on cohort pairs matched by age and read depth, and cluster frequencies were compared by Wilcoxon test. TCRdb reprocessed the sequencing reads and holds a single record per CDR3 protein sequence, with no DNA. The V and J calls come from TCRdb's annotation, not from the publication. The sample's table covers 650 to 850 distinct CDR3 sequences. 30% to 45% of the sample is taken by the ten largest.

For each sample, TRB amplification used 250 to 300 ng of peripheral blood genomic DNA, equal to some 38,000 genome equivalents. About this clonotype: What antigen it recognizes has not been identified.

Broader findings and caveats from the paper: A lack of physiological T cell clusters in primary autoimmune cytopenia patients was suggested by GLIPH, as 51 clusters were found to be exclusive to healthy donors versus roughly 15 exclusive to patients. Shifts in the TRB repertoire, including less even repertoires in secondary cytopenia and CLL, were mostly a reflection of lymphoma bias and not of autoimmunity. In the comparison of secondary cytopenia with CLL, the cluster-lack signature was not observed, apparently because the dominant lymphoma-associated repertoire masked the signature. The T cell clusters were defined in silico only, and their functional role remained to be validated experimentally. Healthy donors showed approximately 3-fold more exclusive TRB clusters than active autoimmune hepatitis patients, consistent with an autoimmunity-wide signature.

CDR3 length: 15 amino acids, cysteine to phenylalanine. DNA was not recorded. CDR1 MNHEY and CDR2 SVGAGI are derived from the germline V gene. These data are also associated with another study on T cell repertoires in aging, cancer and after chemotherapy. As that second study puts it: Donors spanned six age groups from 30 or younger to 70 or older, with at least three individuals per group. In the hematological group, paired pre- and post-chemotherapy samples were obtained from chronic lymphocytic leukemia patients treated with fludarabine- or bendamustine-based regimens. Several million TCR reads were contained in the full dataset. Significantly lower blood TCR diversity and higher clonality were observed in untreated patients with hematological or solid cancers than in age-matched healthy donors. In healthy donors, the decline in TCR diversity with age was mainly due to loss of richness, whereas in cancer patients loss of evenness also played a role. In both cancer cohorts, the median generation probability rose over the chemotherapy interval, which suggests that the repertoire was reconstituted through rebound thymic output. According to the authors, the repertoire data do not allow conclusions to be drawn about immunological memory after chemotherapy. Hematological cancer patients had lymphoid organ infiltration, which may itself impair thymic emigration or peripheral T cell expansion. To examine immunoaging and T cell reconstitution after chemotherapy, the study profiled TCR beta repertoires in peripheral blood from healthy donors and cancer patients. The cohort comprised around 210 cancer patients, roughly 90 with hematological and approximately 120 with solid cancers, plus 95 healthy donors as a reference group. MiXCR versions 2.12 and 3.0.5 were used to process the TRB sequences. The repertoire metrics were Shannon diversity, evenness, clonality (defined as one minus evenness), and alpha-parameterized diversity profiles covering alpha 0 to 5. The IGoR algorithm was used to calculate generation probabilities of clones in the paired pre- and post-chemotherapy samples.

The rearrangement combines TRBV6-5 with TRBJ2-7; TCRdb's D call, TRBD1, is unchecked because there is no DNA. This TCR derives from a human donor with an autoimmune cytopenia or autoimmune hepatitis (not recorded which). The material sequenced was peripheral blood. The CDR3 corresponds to CASSNPGTGGYEQYF.